This paragraph reports one T cell receptor beta chain. No antigen is known for it. Per-nucleotide qualities are absent, and no much larger clonotype sits a single base away. In light of the paper, this sample's time point label describes: about 4 weeks on oral tofacitinib. Taken with the paper, the label for treatment or condition translates to: oral pan-JAK inhibitor, 5-10 mg twice daily. From alopecia areata patients, peripheral blood was collected along with lesional scalp punch biopsies. PBMCs were separated by density centrifugation and stained for CD3, CD4 and CD8, after which CD4+ and CD8+ T cells were sorted on a FACSAria. Receptors were amplified or captured by the immunoSEQ multiplex PCR assay. RNA was extracted from all samples and reverse transcribed into cDNA, which served as template for TCR sequencing. SuperScript III was used for first-strand cDNA synthesis, primed with a 2:1 mix of oligo-dT and random hexamers. A synthetic immune receptor repertoire was used to assess amplification bias, and residual bias was removed computationally. Per the authors' processing: Raw reads were preprocessed to remove errors, and CDR3 was defined by IMGT conventions from the conserved cysteine to phenylalanine. Clonality was computed by normalizing Shannon entropy by log2 of the number of productive unique TCRs and subtracting the result from 1. Whether each scalp clone was CD4 or CD8 was inferred by checking scalp TCRbeta sequences against the CD4 and CD8 repertoires from sorted blood. What TCRdb holds here is the immuneACCESS table cut down to in-frame rearrangements. Part of the clones is not present; checked against another copy, under half of the missing clones reflect an unresolved V gene, and the others are unexplained. V and J calls and clone size are as listed in that table; D and trimming were resolved from the DNA. For this sample there are approximately 200,000 clones; about three fifths appear just once. Less than 3.5% of the sample goes to the ten largest clones.

These data originate in a study of CD8+ T cells in alopecia areata (dated by TCRdb to 2016 to 2018). Context from the whole study: The treated patients, all with moderate-to-severe alopecia areata, were enrolled in an open-label pilot trial of oral tofacitinib given at 5 to 10 mg twice daily. Patients stayed on tofacitinib for 6 to 18 months and then had 6 months of follow-up off drug so that delayed response and recurrence could be assessed. In treated patients, disease severity was measured using the SALT score, which gives the percentage of scalp surface area affected. The study used high-throughput TCRbeta sequencing to examine T cell clonal expansion in alopecia areata, in both the C3H/HeJ mouse model and human patients. On the human side, TCRbeta sequencing was run on scalp tissue and on sorted CD4+ and CD8+ peripheral blood T cells from healthy controls and from alopecia areata patients with either patchy or totalis/universalis disease. Tofacitinib-treated patients had biopsies at baseline and at 4 and 24 weeks of treatment, with a later scalp biopsy in several patients. Scalp clonality was compared among normal scalp (n=4), patchy alopecia areata scalp (n=8), and alopecia totalis/universalis scalp (n=8). The RNA source kit depended on sample type: the PAXgene miRNA kit for fixed scalp, the miRNeasy kit for PBMCs, and the RNeasy kit for mouse skin. Amplification of TCRbeta CDR3 regions was done by immunoSEQ multiplex PCR using 35 Vbeta forward primers and 13 Jbeta reverse primers. What the authors observed across the whole study: Compared with mice, TCR sequences shared between patients were less clear, possibly partly because of HLA diversity across the patient population. The treated cohort was small, with a single nonresponder, so links between baseline CD8+ expansion and response need larger studies. Tofacitinib significantly decreased scalp clonality and the number of expanded CD8+ clones among the top 100 scalp clones. During tofacitinib treatment, many expanded lesional clones stuck around in both scalp and blood, and this persistence may partly explain why relapse happens after treatment is stopped. Compared with normal scalp, lesional scalp had higher clonality and more expanded CD8+ clones, particularly in alopecia totalis/universalis, a pattern that suggests antigenic drive. Unlike mouse skin, which is dominated by gammadelta T cells, normal human skin has resident alphabeta T cells that are also sequenced, and this complicates analysis of the scalp TCR repertoire.

The germline V gene (reference sequence) yields GTSNPN for CDR1 and SVGIG for CDR2. The V and J ends are trimmed by 5 bases and 5 bases, leaving 24 bases between them. Spanning cysteine to phenylalanine, the CDR3 consists of 16 amino acids. Only the CDR3 part of the read is kept: 48 bases, read in frame from the first base. The clonotype originates from a human donor with alopecia areata. The sequence links TRBV30 to TRBJ2-5; D gene: possibly TRBD2, on 5 matching bases. The material sequenced was CD4+ T cells sorted from blood, taken at week 4, from a patient treated with tofacitinib. Read as DNA, the sequence is TGTGCCTGGCAGGCTCCAGGAGGCAGGCGCATGGAGACCCAGTACTTC. It encodes CAWQAPGGRRMETQYF.